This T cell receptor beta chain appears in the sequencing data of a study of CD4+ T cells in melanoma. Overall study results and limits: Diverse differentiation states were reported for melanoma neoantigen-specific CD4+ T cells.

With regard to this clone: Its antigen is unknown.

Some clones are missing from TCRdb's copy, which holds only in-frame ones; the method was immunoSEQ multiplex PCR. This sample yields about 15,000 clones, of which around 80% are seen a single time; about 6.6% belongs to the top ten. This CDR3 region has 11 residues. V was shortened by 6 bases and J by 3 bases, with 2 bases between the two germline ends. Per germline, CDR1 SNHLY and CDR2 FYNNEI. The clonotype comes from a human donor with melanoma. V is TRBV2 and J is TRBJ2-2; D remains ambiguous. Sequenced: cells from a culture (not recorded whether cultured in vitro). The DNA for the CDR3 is TGTGCCAGCAGATACACCGGGGAGCTGTTTTTT. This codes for CASRYTGELFF. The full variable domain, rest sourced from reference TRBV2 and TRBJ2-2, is EPEVTQTPSHQVTQMGQEVILRCVPISNHLYFYWYRQILGQKVEFLVSFYNNEISEKSEIFDDQFSVERPDGSNFTLKIRSTKLEDSAMYFCASRYTGELFFGEGSRLTVL.